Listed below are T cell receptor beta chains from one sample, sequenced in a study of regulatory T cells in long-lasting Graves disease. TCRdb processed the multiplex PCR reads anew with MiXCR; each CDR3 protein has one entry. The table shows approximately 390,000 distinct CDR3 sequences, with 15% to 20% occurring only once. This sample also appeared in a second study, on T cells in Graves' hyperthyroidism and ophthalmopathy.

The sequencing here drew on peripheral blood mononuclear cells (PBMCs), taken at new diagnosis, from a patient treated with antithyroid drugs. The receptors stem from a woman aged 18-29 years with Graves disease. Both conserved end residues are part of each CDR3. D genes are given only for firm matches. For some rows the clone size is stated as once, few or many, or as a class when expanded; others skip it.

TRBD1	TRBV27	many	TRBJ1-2	TGTGCCAGCAGTTTAAAAGGACAGGGTAATTATGGCTACACCTTC	CASSLKGQGNYGYTF
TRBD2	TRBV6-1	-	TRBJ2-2	TGTGCCAGCAGTGTGGGGGGGGGGTTTGCCGGGGAGCTGTTTTTT	CASSVGGGFAGELFF
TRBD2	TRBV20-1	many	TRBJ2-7	TGCAGTGCTAGAGATGTACAGAGCGGGAGAATCGACGAGCAGTACTTC	CSARDVQSGRIDEQYF
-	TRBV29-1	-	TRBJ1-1	TGCAGCGTTGAAGATCCGAAGCGGCCTGGGGGGACCCAGGAAGCTTTCTTT	CSVEDPKRPGGTQEAFF
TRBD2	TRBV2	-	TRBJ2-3	TGTGCCAGCAGTTCCATAGCGGGAGTGGTGGCAGATACGCAGTATTTT	CASSSIAGVVADTQYF
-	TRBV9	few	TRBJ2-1	TGTGCCAGCAGCGTAATAGCCTGGGACGCGGATGAGCAGTTCTTC	CASSVIAWDADEQFF
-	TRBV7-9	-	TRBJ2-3	TGTGCCAGCAGCGTAAACCGGGACAGCACAGATACGCAGTATTTT	CASSVNRDSTDTQYF
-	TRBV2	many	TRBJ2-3	TGTGCCAGCAGGAAAAGCGGAATCTACCCTAGCACAGATACGCAGTATTTT	CASRKSGIYPSTDTQYF
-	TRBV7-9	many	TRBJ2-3	TGTGCCAGCTTCCGGGACAACACAGATACGCAGTATTTT	CASFRDNTDTQYF
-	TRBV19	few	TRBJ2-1	TGTGCCAGTAATCCCGCAGGAGGAGGGCACAATGAGCAGTTCTTC	CASNPAGGGHNEQFF
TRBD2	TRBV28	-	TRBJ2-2	TGTGCCAGCAGGGGGGGACTAGCGGGGCCCTATCACGGGGAGCTGTTTTTT	CASRGGLAGPYHGELFF
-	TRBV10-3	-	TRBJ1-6	TGTGCCATCAGTGACCGGCGGGGATATAATTCACCCCTCCACTTT	CAISDRRGYNSPLHF
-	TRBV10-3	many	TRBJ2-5	TGTGCCATCGGCGGGGAGACCCAGTACTTC	CAIGGETQYF
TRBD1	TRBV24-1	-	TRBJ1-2	TGTGCCACGATGGATCAGGGGGCCTACACCTTC	CATMDQGAYTF
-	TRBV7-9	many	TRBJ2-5	TGTGCCAGCAGCTCCGGGCATCAAGAGACCCAGTACTTC	CASSSGHQETQYF
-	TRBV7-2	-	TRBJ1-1	TGTGCCAGCAGCGACCCAGGGAATGTGAACACTGAAGCTTTCTTT	CASSDPGNVNTEAFF
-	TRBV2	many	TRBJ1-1	TGTGCCAGCAGTGAAGCGGTTTACACTGAAGCTTTCTTT	CASSEAVYTEAFF
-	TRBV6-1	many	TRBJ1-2	TGTGCCAGCAGTGAAGTTGGGGGCTATGGCTACACCTTC	CASSEVGGYGYTF
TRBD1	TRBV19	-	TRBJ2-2	TGTGCCAGTAGGTGGCAGGGGGCCGGGGAGCTGTTTTTT	CASRWQGAGELFF
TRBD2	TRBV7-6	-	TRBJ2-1	TGTGCCAGCAGCTTGACAGCGGGGGCCTCCTACAATGAGCAGTTCTTC	CASSLTAGASYNEQFF
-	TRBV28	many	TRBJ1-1	TGTGCCAGCAGTTCCCAATTTAGGACAGATAACACTGAAGCTTTCTTT	CASSSQFRTDNTEAFF
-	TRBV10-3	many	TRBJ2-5	TGTGCCATCAGTGAGTCGGGGGCTCAAGAGACCCAGTACTTC	CAISESGAQETQYF
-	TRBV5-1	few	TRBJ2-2	TGCGCCAGCAAGGTCGCGGGGCTCGTCACCGGGGAGCTGTTTTTT	CASKVAGLVTGELFF
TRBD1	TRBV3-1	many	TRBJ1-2	TGTGCCAGCAGCCAAACGACAGGGGGCTGGGGCTACACCTTC	CASSQTTGGWGYTF
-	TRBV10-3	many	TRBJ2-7	TGTGCCATCAGTTTAAATCCCGTTACCTACGAGCAGTACTTC	CAISLNPVTYEQYF
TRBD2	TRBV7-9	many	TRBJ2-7	TGCGCCAGCAGCTTGCTCTCTAGCGGGAAGTCTTCCTACGAGCAGTACTTC	CASSLLSSGKSSYEQYF
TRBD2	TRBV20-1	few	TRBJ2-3	TGCAGTGCCCAGGGACTAGCGGGAGTGGGTTACACAGATGCGCAGTATTTT	CSAQGLAGVGYTDAQYF
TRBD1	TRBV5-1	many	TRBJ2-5	TGCGCCAGCAGCGTACAGGGGGCACGGGAGACCCAGTACTTC	CASSVQGARETQYF
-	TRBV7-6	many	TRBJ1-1	TGTGCCAGCAGCCGTGAACAGGAGAGGTCCTCTGAAGCTTTCTTT	CASSREQERSSEAFF
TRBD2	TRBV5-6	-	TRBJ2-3	TGTGCCAGCAGCTGGGGGACTAGCGGGGGCGGCACAGATACGCAGTATTTT	CASSWGTSGGGTDTQYF
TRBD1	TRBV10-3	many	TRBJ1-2	TGTGCCATCAGGCAGGGGACAGAGAACTATGGCTACACCTTC	CAIRQGTENYGYTF
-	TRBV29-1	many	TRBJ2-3	TGCAGCGTTGACGGGACCACAGATACGCAGTATTTT	CSVDGTTDTQYF
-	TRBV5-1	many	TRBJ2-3	TGCGCCAGCAGCCAAGACTCGGCAGATACGCAGTATTTT	CASSQDSADTQYF
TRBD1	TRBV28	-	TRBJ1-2	TGTGCCTCCCAGGGACAGGGTCACTATGGCTACACCTTC	CASQGQGHYGYTF
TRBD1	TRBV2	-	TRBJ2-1	TGTGCCAGCAGCTTAGGCCCACCGGACAGGCCCACCTACAATGAGCAGTTCTTC	CASSLGPPDRPTYNEQFF
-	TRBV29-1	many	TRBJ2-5	TGCAGCGTCCGGGACGGACAAGAGACCCAGTACTTC	CSVRDGQETQYF
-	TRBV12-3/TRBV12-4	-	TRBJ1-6	TGTGCCAGCAGTTTACTGTTATCGGGTTCACCCCTCCACTTT	CASSLLLSGSPLHF
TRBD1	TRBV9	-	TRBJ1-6	TGTGCCAGCAGCGTAGCACCAGGGGGCGATTCACCCCTCCACTTT	CASSVAPGGDSPLHF
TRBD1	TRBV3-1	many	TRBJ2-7	TGTGCCAGCAGCCCCAAGACAGGGACGTCCTACGAGCAGTACTTC	CASSPKTGTSYEQYF
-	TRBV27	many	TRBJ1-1	TGTGCCAGCAGTTCCCACTTAGCTGAAGCTTTCTTT	CASSSHLAEAFF
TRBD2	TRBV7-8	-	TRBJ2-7	TGTGCCAGCAGCGGAGGGACTAGCGGGAGCGAGCAGTACTTC	CASSGGTSGSEQYF
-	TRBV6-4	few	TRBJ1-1	TGTGCCAGCAGTGTCAGGATGAACACTGAAGCTTTCTTT	CASSVRMNTEAFF
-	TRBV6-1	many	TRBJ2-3	TGTGCCAGCGGATTGAAAGGAACCTTCACAGATACGCAGTATTTT	CASGLKGTFTDTQYF
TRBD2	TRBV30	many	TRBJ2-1	TGTGCCTGGAGCAAACGTCTCCGTGGACTAGCGGGATACAATGAGCAGTTCTTC	CAWSKRLRGLAGYNEQFF
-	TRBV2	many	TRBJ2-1	TGTGCCAGCAGTAAGCAGGGTAGCTATGAGCAGTTCTTC	CASSKQGSYEQFF
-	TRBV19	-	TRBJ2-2	TGTGCCAGTAGACATGGAGGTAACGGGGAGCTGTTTTTT	CASRHGGNGELFF
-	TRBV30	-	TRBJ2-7	TGTGCCTGGAGTACCCCGGATTTGTGGCGATCCTACGAGCAGTACTTC	CAWSTPDLWRSYEQYF
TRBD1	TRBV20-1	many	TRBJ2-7	TGCAGTGCGGAAAGGGGGCGCCCCTACGAGCAGTACTTC	CSAERGRPYEQYF
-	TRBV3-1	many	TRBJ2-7	TGTGCCAGCAGCCACACAGGGAGCTCCTACGAGCAGTACTTC	CASSHTGSSYEQYF
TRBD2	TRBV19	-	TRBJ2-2	TGTGCCAGTAGTTCATACCCCCCGACTAGCGGGAACACCGGGGAGCTGTTTTTT	CASSSYPPTSGNTGELFF
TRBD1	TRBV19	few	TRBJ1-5	TGTGCCAGTACCCCGGACAGGGGGAATAGCAATCAGCCCCAGCATTTT	CASTPDRGNSNQPQHF
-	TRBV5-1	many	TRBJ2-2	TGTGCCAGCAGGCCATCGAACACCGGGGAGCTGTTTTTT	CASRPSNTGELFF